This T cell receptor (beta chain) was captured by sequencing in a study of PD-1 blockade in classical Hodgkin lymphoma. Study-wide points: Patients with a complete response exhibited baseline diversity comparable to newly diagnosed patients.

This clone was seen only a few times. The antigen is not known. As for time point: cycle 4 day 1 (C4D1), after less than 7 weeks of nivolumab. Every patient had relapsed following autologous stem cell transplantation, and cohorts differed in brentuximab vedotin exposure. The CDR3 runs 11 residues. V shed 7 bases and J shed 2 bases, with 3 bases lying between them. Germline lookup yields CDR1 MNHNY and CDR2 SVGAGI (reference sequence). Generated by immunoSEQ multiplex PCR, the TCRdb table keeps only in-frame clones and is missing some. The table shows some 48,000 clones, with nearly 80% occurring only once.

The V gene is TRBV6-6, the J gene TRBJ2-1; no clear D gene. This specimen was peripheral blood mononuclear cells (PBMCs), taken before the fourth cycle of nivolumab. This TCR was sampled from a human donor with classical Hodgkin lymphoma. As DNA, the CDR3 is TGTGCCAGCACGGCCTACAATGAGCAGTTCTTC. It specifies CASTAYNEQFF.